Following are 29 T cell receptor beta chains from one sample sequenced in a study of blood T cell repertoires in COVID-19. Measured with immunoSEQ multiplex PCR; TCRdb has only the in-frame clones, and not every one. The sample has about 400,000 clones, roughly 88% seen once; the top ten hold approximately 2.1%. Sequenced: PBMCs or T cells enriched from blood (not recorded which). These receptors came from a woman aged 40 to 50 with acute COVID-19.

The chain joins TRBV5-1 to TRBJ2-3, with TRBD2 identical over 9 bases. The germline V gene encodes CDR1 SGHRS and CDR2 YFSETQ. The junction had 11 bases not matched to a gene; V was cut back by 4 bases and J by 2 bases. This CDR3 spans 17 amino acids. In DNA form, the CDR3 reads TGCGCCAGCAGCCCTAACTCGGCGGGGGGGGTCACAGATACGCAGTATTTT. This sequence encodes CASSPNSAGGVTDTQYF.

The V and J genes are TRBV18 and TRBJ1-1; no clear D gene. V was shortened by 7 bases and J by 4 bases, with 16 bases between the two germline ends. CDR3 length equals 14 residues. Germline values: CDR1 KGHSH, CDR2 LQKENI. In DNA form, the CDR3 reads TGTGCCAGCTACGCAGAAGGTACGGGCACTGAAGCTTTCTTT. As protein: CASYAEGTGTEAFF.

The chain carries TRBV9 and TRBJ2-5; D is ambiguous. V shed 4 bases and J shed 1 base, with 8 bases lying between them. The CDR3 extends over 13 amino acids. The germline CDR1 and CDR2 sequences are SGDLS and YYNGEE. The CDR3 DNA reads as TGTGCCAGCAGCCCCCAGATCCAAGAGACCCAGTACTTC. This codes for CASSPQIQETQYF.

This rearrangement joins TRBV7-9 to TRBJ1-2; D unclear. CDR1 is SEHNR, CDR2 FQNEAQ, per germline (reference sequence). Deletions cut 7 bases from V and 1 base from J, with 13 bases between. The CDR3 runs to 14 residues. The CDR3 is CASTPTGDNYGYTF. CDR3 bases: TGTGCCAGCACGCCGACGGGAGATAACTATGGCTACACCTTC.

The rearrangement links TRBV5-6 to TRBJ1-5; TRBD1 matches at 7 bases. With 3 bases clipped from V and 7 bases from J, the junction kept 7 bases outside the gene matches. Germline-derived CDR1 and CDR2 are SGHDT and YYEEEE. The CDR3 sequence is 14 residues long. Here the CDR3 reads CASSSQTGSQPQHF. In nucleotides, the CDR3 is TGTGCCAGCAGCTCTCAGACAGGGAGCCAGCCCCAGCATTTT.

J is TRBJ2-3 and V is TRBV9, with a tentative D call TRBD2 (7 bases). With 0 bases removed from V and 5 bases from J, the gap between germline ends came to 13 bases. The CDR3 loop spans 15 amino acids. Germline V lookup: CDR1 SGDLS, CDR2 YYNGEE. CDR3 protein: CASSVAGGGGDTQYF. The CDR3 DNA follows: TGTGCCAGCAGCGTAGCGGGGGGCGGGGGAGATACGCAGTATTTT.

This rearrangement joins TRBV19 to TRBJ1-4; possibly TRBD1 for D (6 bases). The CDR3 extends over 16 amino acids. Trimming removed 1 base from V and 6 bases from J, with 15 bases in between. Germline V gene data show CDR1 as LNHDA and CDR2 as SQIVND (reference sequence). The CDR3 region has the DNA TGTGCCAGTAGTATAGGGGCGGGGGGCGCCGATGAAAAACTGTTTTTT. Its protein product is CASSIGAGGADEKLFF. Filled out from reference TRBV19 and TRBJ1-4, the complete variable domain reads DGGITQSPKYLFRKEGQNVTLSCEQNLNHDAMYWYRQDPGQGLRLIYYSQIVNDFQKGDIAEGYSVSREKKESFPLTVTSAQKNPTAFYLCASSIGAGGADEKLFFGSGTQLSVL.

The chain uses TRBV10-3 and TRBJ2-2; 7 positions agree with TRBD1. The CDR3 runs to 17 residues. Germline values: CDR1 ENHRY, CDR2 SYGVKD. V trimming: 2 bases; J trimming: 0 bases; junction bases outside the gene matches: 6. The CDR3 reads CAISERPTGTNTGELFF. The CDR3, as DNA: TGTGCCATCAGTGAGCGCCCGACAGGGACGAACACCGGGGAGCTGTTTTTT.

V usage is TRBV5-4 and J usage is TRBJ2-7, with 8 bases that match TRBD2. The CDR3 has 15 amino acids. After removal of 4 bases from V and 1 base from J, the junction contained 7 bases not matched to a gene. Looked up from germline, CDR1 is SGHNT and CDR2 is YYREEE (reference sequence). The CDR3 coding sequence is TGTGCCAGCAGCCGAAGCGGGGGCACTTCCTACGAGCAGTACTTC. Encoded protein: CASSRSGGTSYEQYF.

The chain joins TRBV4-1 to TRBJ1-5; 9 positions match TRBD1. The CDR3 runs 16 residues. With 4 bases clipped from V and 0 bases from J, the junction kept 4 bases outside the gene matches. CDR1 and CDR2 from the germline V gene are MGHRA and YSYEKL. The CDR3 is CASSRSDRGSNQPQHF. CDR3 DNA: TGCGCCAGCAGCCGTTCGGACAGGGGTAGCAATCAGCCCCAGCATTTT.

The chain uses TRBV3-1 (or the pseudogene TRBV3-2) and TRBJ1-2, with D perhaps matching TRBD1 (6 bases). Germline CDR1 LGHDT, CDR2 YNNKEL (reference sequence). The CDR3 consists of 14 residues. Trimming shortened V by 4 bases and J by 7 bases, and 16 bases separated the two germline ends. CDR3 loop: CASSLVDRKGGYTF. The CDR3, as DNA: TGTGCCAGCAGCCTCGTCGACAGGAAGGGTGGCTACACCTTC.

This chain links TRBV6-5 with TRBJ1-5; a weak D match, TRBD1 (6 bases). Trimming took 6 bases from V and 6 from J, leaving 15 bases between them. Germline V CDR1 and CDR2: MNHEY, SVGAGI. This CDR3 is 14 amino acids long. CDR3 residues: CASSPAGGLQPQHF. CDR3 bases: TGTGCCAGCAGCCCGGCGGGGGGGCTTCAGCCCCAGCATTTT.

The chain joins TRBV4-2 to TRBJ1-6; TRBD1 matches 8 bases. CDR3 length: 16 residues. The J segment lost 3 bases and the V segment lost 5 bases, leaving 6 bases of the junction unmatched. Germline V gene sequence: CDR1 LGHNA, CDR2 YNFKEQ. The CDR3 nucleotides read TGTGCCAGCAGCACACGGACAGGGTTCTATAATTCACCCCTCCACTTT. This encodes CASSTRTGFYNSPLHF.

This chain links TRBV9 with TRBJ2-1; tentative D call: TRBD1 (7 bases). The CDR3 has 16 amino acids. Per germline, CDR1 SGDLS and CDR2 YYNGEE. V gave up 4 bases and J gave up 0 bases, with 14 bases separating them. CDR3 loop: CASSLQGGSSYNEQFF. CDR3 nucleotides: TGTGCCAGCAGCCTCCAGGGGGGAAGCTCCTACAATGAGCAGTTCTTC. The complete variable domain, with remaining parts taken from reference TRBV9 and TRBJ2-1, reads DSGVTQTPKHLITATGQRVTLRCSPRSGDLSVYWYQQSLDQGLQFLIQYYNGEERAKGNILERFSAQQFPDLHSELNLSSLELGDSALYFCASSLQGGSSYNEQFFGPGTRLTVL.

This sequence joins TRBV5-6 and TRBJ2-1, with TRBD2 as a possible D gene (6 bases). The germline CDR1 and CDR2 sequences are SGHDT and YYEEEE. This CDR3 contains 14 residues. The V end was cut by 0 bases, the J end by 8 bases, with 12 bases between. In nucleotides, the CDR3 is TGTGCCAGCAGCTTGGGTCGGGGGAAGTATGAGCAGTTCTTC. It codes for CASSLGRGKYEQFF.

V gene TRBV27 combines with J gene TRBJ1-1; D is unclear. V was pared by 3 bases and J by 0 bases, with 8 bases between. The CDR3 extends over 14 amino acids. Germline CDR1 MNHEY, CDR2 SMNVEV (reference sequence). CDR3 amino acids: CASSFLGMNTEAFF. As DNA, the CDR3 is TGTGCCAGCAGTTTTCTAGGAATGAACACTGAAGCTTTCTTT.

Remarks on this clone: Other DNA sequences in this specimen translate into the identical CDR3. The chain combines TRBV30 with TRBJ1-1, with D unclear. Germline assignment: CDR1 GTSNPN and CDR2 SVGIG (reference sequence). The CDR3 loop spans 11 amino acids. Trimming cost V 5 bases and J 1 base, with 5 bases left between them. CDR3 sequence reads: CAWAGNTEAFF. The CDR3 region has the DNA TGTGCCTGGGCAGGGAACACTGAAGCTTTCTTT.

This clone was detected only once. The chain links TRBV19 to TRBJ1-2, with 10 bases aligning to TRBD1. The CDR3 totals 15 residues. Germline CDR1 LNHDA, CDR2 SQIVND (reference sequence). The J segment lost 6 bases and the V segment lost 5 bases, leaving 9 bases of the junction unmatched. CDR3 nucleotides: TGTGCCAGTAGTTCGCGACAGGGGGCGGCGAATGGCTACACCTTC. This sequence encodes CASSSRQGAANGYTF.

The chain joins TRBV5-1 to TRBJ1-1; 9 nucleotides line up with TRBD1. The CDR3 contains 15 residues. J was trimmed by 6 bases and V by 5 bases; bases with no gene match: 11. Germline values: CDR1 SGHRS, CDR2 YFSETQ. This CDR3 reads CASRDRTGEGAEAFF. CDR3 sequence (DNA): TGCGCCAGCAGAGACCGGACAGGGGAAGGCGCTGAAGCTTTCTTT.

The CDR3 sequence: CASSLAPPAGAFLTDTQYF. CDR3 nucleotide sequence: TGTGCCAGCAGCTTGGCGCCCCCAGCGGGGGCTTTTCTCACAGATACGCAGTATTTT. The chain is built from TRBV5-4 and TRBJ2-3; 8 nucleotides match TRBD2. Germline assignment: CDR1 SGHNT and CDR2 YYREEE (reference sequence). V lost 0 bases and J lost 2; bases outside the gene matches: 14. The CDR3 extends over 19 amino acids. The full variable domain, its missing parts supplied by reference TRBV5-4 and TRBJ2-3, is ETGVTQSPTHLIKTRGQQVTLRCSSQSGHNTVSWYQQALGQGPQFIFQYYREEENGRGNFPPRFSGLQFPNYSSELNVNALELDDSALYLCASSLAPPAGAFLTDTQYFGPGTRLTVL.

In this sample, this clone turned up once. The V call is TRBV5-1, the J call TRBJ1-4; 7 positions agree with TRBD1. Unmatched junction bases numbered 2, after V lost 2 bases and J lost 4 bases. There are 14 residues in the CDR3. Germline CDR1 reads SGHRS; CDR2 reads YFSETQ. DNA of the CDR3: TGCGCCAGCAGCTTTAGGGACAGTAATGAAAAACTGTTTTTT. Its translation: CASSFRDSNEKLFF.

The J gene is TRBJ1-2, the V gene TRBV9; no definite D call. The CDR3 runs to 13 residues. Trimming removed 0 bases from V and 7 bases from J, with 10 bases in between. Per germline, CDR1 SGDLS and CDR2 YYNGEE. CDR3 protein: CASSVAPAGGYTF. Written as DNA, the CDR3 is TGTGCCAGCAGCGTAGCCCCGGCGGGTGGCTACACCTTC.

V usage is TRBV6-1 and J usage is TRBJ2-7; D is possibly TRBD1 (6 bases). Germline V gene sequence: CDR1 MNHNS, CDR2 SASEGT. V was shortened by 2 bases and J by 3 bases, with 8 bases between the two germline ends. This CDR3 has 13 residues. CDR3 coding DNA: TGTGCCAGCAGTGAAACAGGGCACTACGAGCAGTACTTC. Its translation is CASSETGHYEQYF.

V usage is TRBV6-5 and J usage is TRBJ2-7, with D unclear. Trimming left V 6 bases short and J 3 bases short, with 12 bases between. CDR1 is MNHEY and CDR2 is SVGAGI in the germline V gene. The length of the CDR3 is 13 residues. The CDR3 sequence: CASRSLIYYEQYF. The CDR3, as DNA: TGTGCCAGCAGGAGCCTTATTTACTACGAGCAGTACTTC.

On this clone itself: The identical CDR3 is also encoded by other nucleotide sequences in the sample. The chain is built from TRBV30 and TRBJ1-1; D remains unclear. Germline CDR1 is GTSNPN and CDR2 is SVGIG (reference sequence). Trimming took 0 bases from V and 0 from J, leaving 5 bases between them. CDR3 size: 13 residues. The CDR3 bases are TGTGCCTGGAGTGTCCTCTTGAACACTGAAGCTTTCTTT. This sequence encodes CAWSVLLNTEAFF.

This chain connects TRBV5-1 to TRBJ2-7, with 10 bases aligning to TRBD1. The CDR3 is 15 amino acids. V lost 4 bases to trimming and J lost 2 bases; unmatched junction nucleotides: 6. Germline CDR1 SGHRS, CDR2 YFSETQ. The DNA of the CDR3 is TGCGCCAGCAGCCTCGGGACAGGGGTGACCTACGAGCAGTACTTC. Its translation is CASSLGTGVTYEQYF.

The chain recombines TRBV19 with TRBJ2-2, with 7 positions matching TRBD2. Germline CDR1 is LNHDA and CDR2 is SQIVND (reference sequence). There are 15 residues in the CDR3. Trimming took 5 bases from V and 3 from J; bases not matched to a gene: 6. DNA for the CDR3: TGTGCCAGTAGTTCGCTAGCGGTACACACCGGGGAGCTGTTTTTT. Protein: CASSSLAVHTGELFF.

This clone was detected once. This chain links TRBV20-1 with TRBJ1-4, with unresolved D. V lost 3 bases and J lost 5, with 7 bases in between. The CDR3 loop spans 12 amino acids. Germline CDR1 DFQATT, CDR2 SNEGSKA (reference sequence). CDR3 amino acids: CSASSGNEKLFF. The CDR3 bases are TGCAGTGCTAGTTCGGGAAATGAAAAACTGTTTTTT.

This rearrangement joins TRBV2 to TRBJ2-7; perhaps TRBD2 as D (6 bases). CDR3 length equals 15 residues. The ends were cut back, 7 bases at V and 0 bases at J, with 16 bases in the middle. The V gene's germline CDR1 is SNHLY and CDR2 FYNNEI. The CDR3 loop reads CASKRRENRSYEQYF. CDR3 nucleotides: TGTGCCAGCAAGCGGCGGGAAAACCGCTCCTACGAGCAGTACTTC.